These T cell receptor beta chains were read from a single sample in a study of T cell responses to AZD1222 COVID-19 vaccine. Only in-frame clones appear in the TCRdb table, and some are missing; sequencing was by immunoSEQ multiplex PCR. The repertoire holds some 89,000 clones, with around nine tenths as singletons. The starting material was peripheral blood, obtained on day 0 of MenACWY control vaccination. Source of these receptors: an adult in good health. The CDR3 runs from the conserved cysteine through the conserved F or W. The order of the fields is J gene, V gene, D gene, clone size, CDR3 DNA, CDR3 protein. The D gene is left open where the match is weak. Part of the rows lack a size; the others show once, few, many or a class for expanded clones.

TRBJ2-2,TRBV9,TRBD1,-,TGTGCCAGCAGCGGCCGGGACAGGGAGAACACCGGGGAGCTGTTTTTT,CASSGRDRENTGELFF
TRBJ1-2,TRBV7-2,-,-,TGTGCCAGCAGCTCACAGACAGCGTGGCTATATGGCTACACCTTC,CASSSQTAWLYGYTF
TRBJ2-3,TRBV5-1,TRBD1,-,TGCGCCAGCAGCTTGGGGAGAGGGGGCGCAGATACGCAGTATTTT,CASSLGRGGADTQYF
TRBJ2-1,TRBV28,TRBD2,-,TGTGCCAGCAGTCCGCCGACTAGCGGCTACGCGAGCTCCTACAATGAGCAGTTCTTC,CASSPPTSGYASSYNEQFF
TRBJ2-1,TRBV28,-,-,TGTGCCAGCAGTTTTTCTGTAGGTCGGTTGCATGAGCAGTTCTTC,CASSFSVGRLHEQFF
TRBJ2-7,TRBV28,TRBD1,-,TGTGCCAGCAGCTTGACAACAGGGGTCTACGAGCAGTACTTC,CASSLTTGVYEQYF
TRBJ1-2,TRBV6-5,-,-,TGTGCCAGCAGAAGGGGACCGATGGTTAACTATGGCTACACCTTC,CASRRGPMVNYGYTF
TRBJ2-7,TRBV11-2,TRBD1,-,TGTGCCAGCAGCTTCCCCCCCGGGACAGGGGGCTACGAGCAGTACTTC,CASSFPPGTGGYEQYF
TRBJ1-1,TRBV18,-,once,TGTGCCAGCTCCCCACAGGGACAACTGAACACTGAAGCTTTCTTT,CASSPQGQLNTEAFF
TRBJ1-4,TRBV18,TRBD1,-,TGTGCCAGCTCACCGGGACAGGGGGCTTTGAATGAAAAACTGTTTTTT,CASSPGQGALNEKLFF
TRBJ1-6,TRBV14,-,-,TGTGCCAGCAGCCCCCCAGGGTGGAATTCACCCCTCCACTTT,CASSPPGWNSPLHF
TRBJ2-7,TRBV4-2,TRBD2,-,TGTGCCAGCAGCCAAGAGATGCGGGAGATTGACGAGCAGTACTTC,CASSQEMREIDEQYF
TRBJ1-1,TRBV7-2,-,-,TGTGCCAGCAGCGTCATCTTGACAGTGAACACTGAAGCTTTCTTT,CASSVILTVNTEAFF
TRBJ2-1,TRBV6-4,-,-,TGTGCCATGCGACTACGACGGTCCTACAATGAGCAGTTCTTC,CAMRLRRSYNEQFF
TRBJ2-2,TRBV7-6,TRBD1,-,TGTGCCAGCAGCGGAAGACAGGGGGTCAACACCGGGGAGCTGTTTTTT,CASSGRQGVNTGELFF
TRBJ1-4,TRBV3-1/TRBV3-2,TRBD1,-,TGTGCCAGCAGCCAGTGGGACAGGGATGAAAAACTGTTTTTT,CASSQWDRDEKLFF
TRBJ2-2,TRBV6-5,TRBD1,-,TGTGCCAGCAGGAAACACGGACAGGAGACCGGGGAGCTGTTTTTT,CASRKHGQETGELFF
TRBJ2-5,TRBV10-3,-,once,TGTGCCATCAGTGAGTCAGCACCAGAGACCCAGTACTTC,CAISESAPETQYF
TRBJ1-3,TRBV7-2,-,-,TGTGCCAGCAGCTTCCCGGGGACCTTTCTCTCTGGAAACACCATATATTTT,CASSFPGTFLSGNTIYF
TRBJ2-1,TRBV7-6,-,-,TGTGCCAGCAGCCTAGTGGCATATGAGCAGTTCTTC,CASSLVAYEQFF
TRBJ1-5,TRBV2,-,-,TGTGCCAGCAGTGTATGGACGAGCAATCAGCCCCAGCATTTT,CASSVWTSNQPQHF
TRBJ1-2,TRBV20-1,-,-,TGCAGTGCTAAATCCTATGGCTACACCTTC,CSAKSYGYTF
TRBJ1-2,TRBV6-2/TRBV6-3,-,once,TGTGCCAGCAGCCCGGACACAAACTATGGCTACACCTTC,CASSPDTNYGYTF
TRBJ2-3,TRBV6-2/TRBV6-3,-,-,TGTGCCAGCACTTACGGACGGAGGGTCGCCGGAGCGGATACGCAGTATTTT,CASTYGRRVAGADTQYF
TRBJ2-7,TRBV30,-,few,TGTGCCTGGAGTGTACAGGGTCGGAGGGAGCAGTACTTC,CAWSVQGRREQYF
TRBJ1-1,TRBV9,-,-,TGTGCCAGCAGCGTGGGGGGTCTCACTGAAGCTTTCTTT,CASSVGGLTEAFF
TRBJ2-1,TRBV2,TRBD1,-,TGTGCCAGCAGTGATGGACAGGGGTTGGGTGAGCAGTTCTTC,CASSDGQGLGEQFF
TRBJ1-3,TRBV30,-,-,TGTGCCTGGGCCGGCCCGGGAAACACCATATATTTT,CAWAGPGNTIYF
TRBJ1-4,TRBV27,-,-,TGTGCCATTTTTGACCAGGTTAATGAAAAACTGTTTTTT,CAIFDQVNEKLFF
TRBJ1-4,TRBV6-5,-,-,TGTGCCAGCAGTTACCAAGCCGGGACTAATGAAAAACTGTTTTTT,CASSYQAGTNEKLFF
TRBJ2-7,TRBV9,-,-,TGTGCCAGCAGCCTCGGGGCCCCCAGCTACGAGCAGTACTTC,CASSLGAPSYEQYF
TRBJ2-1,TRBV5-1,-,-,TGCGCCAGCTCGACTTCCTCCTACAATGAGCAGTTCTTC,CASSTSSYNEQFF
TRBJ1-3,TRBV28,-,-,TGTGCCAGCAGTTTTGGAAACACCATATATTTT,CASSFGNTIYF
TRBJ1-5,TRBV5-8,TRBD1,once,TGTGCCAGCAGCTTGGAAGCGGGACAGGGGGCTCGGCAGCCCCAGCATTTT,CASSLEAGQGARQPQHF
TRBJ1-6,TRBV5-6,-,-,TGTGCCAGCAGCTTGGGACGGCTCAATTCACCCCTCCACTTT,CASSLGRLNSPLHF
TRBJ1-1,TRBV7-2,TRBD1,-,TGTGCCAGCAGCCCGTATGACAGGGGCACTGAAGCTTTCTTT,CASSPYDRGTEAFF
TRBJ2-2,TRBV2,-,-,TGTGCCAGCAGGGAGGCGTACACCGGGGAGCTGTTTTTT,CASREAYTGELFF
TRBJ1-2,TRBV11-2,TRBD1,-,TGTGCCAGCAGCTTGGAAGGGGGCGGTGGCTACACCTTC,CASSLEGGGGYTF
TRBJ2-7,TRBV5-5,-,-,TGTGCCAGCAGCTTGGTGCAGGGTACGGGGTACGAGCAGTACTTC,CASSLVQGTGYEQYF
TRBJ2-2,TRBV5-4,-,-,TGTGCCAGCAGCCCAGGGGGGGTCCACGGGGAGCTGTTTTTT,CASSPGGVHGELFF
TRBJ2-3,TRBV10-1,-,-,TGCGCCAGCAGTGGGGGACGGAGCACAGATACGCAGTATTTT,CASSGGRSTDTQYF
TRBJ2-2,TRBV10-3,TRBD1,-,TGTGCCATCAGTGTAGGGACAGACACCGGGGAGCTGTTTTTT,CAISVGTDTGELFF
TRBJ2-3,TRBV27,TRBD2,-,TGTGCCAGCAGTTTATTTACTAGCGGGAACGGGAAAACAGATACGCAGTATTTT,CASSLFTSGNGKTDTQYF
TRBJ1-5,TRBV6-5,-,-,TGTGCCAGCAGGGAGGATGGGGATGGTTACCAGCCCCAGCATTTT,CASREDGDGYQPQHF
TRBJ1-1,TRBV10-3,-,-,TGTGCCATCAGTGGCACGATCCGGGGCCCTTATGAAGCTTTCTTT,CAISGTIRGPYEAFF
TRBJ2-3,TRBV15,TRBD1,-,TGTGCCACCAGCCGAAGACAGGGTCCCGGCACAGATACGCAGTATTTT,CATSRRQGPGTDTQYF
TRBJ2-7,TRBV9,-,-,TGTGCCAGCAGCGGGGCCCTGGGATACGAGCAGTACTTC,CASSGALGYEQYF
TRBJ1-6,TRBV19,-,-,TGTGCCAGTAGTTTTACCAGGGCGAACAATTCACCCCTCCACTTT,CASSFTRANNSPLHF
TRBJ2-2,TRBV27,TRBD2,-,TGTGCCAGCAGTTTGGTCGGGGTAGCGGGTCTCGAACACCGGGGAGCTGTTTTT,CASSLVGVAGLEHRGAVF
TRBJ2-7,TRBV6-5,-,-,TGTGCCAGCAGTTACCAACCTCTCTACGAGCAGTACTTC,CASSYQPLYEQYF
TRBJ2-5,TRBV5-1,TRBD2,-,TGCGCCAGCAGCTTGAGGAGGTATAGCGGGACCCAAGAGACCCAGTACTTC,CASSLRRYSGTQETQYF
TRBJ1-1,TRBV7-2,-,-,TGTGCCAGCAGCTTAGTGGGTGGTGCAGGTGCGGGAGCTTTCTTT,CASSLVGGAGAGAFF
TRBJ1-4,TRBV19,-,once,TGTGCCAGTAGGCTGACGGGGTACTCCGGCGAAAAACTGTTTTTT,CASRLTGYSGEKLFF
TRBJ2-5,TRBV23-1,-,-,TGCGCCAGCAGTCAATCGGCTAGCAGTGAGCAAGAGACCCAGTACTTC,CASSQSASSEQETQYF
TRBJ2-1,TRBV6-5,TRBD2,-,TGTGCCAGCAGCCTCGGGACTAGCGACTACAATGAGCAGTTCTTC,CASSLGTSDYNEQFF